These 25 T cell receptor beta chains share one sample of origin, sequenced in a study of cytomegalovirus exposure and HLA in healthy donors. PCR amplification relied on 60 Vbeta primers (plus 13 Jbeta primers). Data came from immunoSEQ multiplex PCR; TCRdb stores just in-frame clones and leaves some out. The table has 150,000 or so clones, 75% to 80% seen once; the top ten hold 0.66%. Sequences were obtained from PBMCs. The origin of the receptors is a male donor in good health and CMV-seronegative.

The V call is TRBV19, the J call TRBJ1-1; TRBD1 might be the D (6 bases). Trimming cost V 7 bases and J 5 bases, with 14 bases left between them. The CDR3 runs to 13 residues. Germline V CDR1 and CDR2: LNHDA, SQIVND (reference sequence). The CDR3: CASKGQLGTEAFF. The CDR3, as DNA: TGTGCCAGTAAGGGACAATTGGGAACTGAAGCTTTCTTT.

The rearrangement links TRBV6-4 to TRBJ2-1; D possibly corresponds to TRBD2 (6 bases). The CDR3 sequence is 13 residues long. Germline lookup yields CDR1 MRHNA and CDR2 SNTAGT. V was clipped by 8 bases and J by 6 bases, with 14 bases between them. CDR3 DNA sequence: TGTGCCAGCGGTCCGGGGGTTTTCAATGAGCAGTTCTTC. It is translated as CASGPGVFNEQFF.

Written as DNA, the CDR3 is TGTGCCAGCAGTTTCCGGGGGGGCTCTGGAAACACCATATATTTT. Residues: CASSFRGGSGNTIYF. This rearrangement joins TRBV27 to TRBJ1-3; TRBD1 is a possible D gene (5 bases). V lost 3 bases and J 0 bases, leaving 9 bases between the germline ends. The germline V gene encodes CDR1 MNHEY and CDR2 SMNVEV (reference sequence). The CDR3 has 15 residues.

This sequence joins TRBV29-1 and TRBJ2-1; D is uncertain. This CDR3 has 10 amino acids. Germline assignment: CDR1 SQVTM and CDR2 ANQGSEA. V was cut by 6 bases and J by 8 bases, with 8 bases left in between. CDR3 nucleotides: TGCAGCGTCGCTAACTATGAGCAGTTCTTC. The encoded protein is CSVANYEQFF.

Written as DNA, the CDR3 is TGTGCCAGCAGTGAAGCGGTACAGGGGTATGCAACTAATGAAAAACTGTTTTTT. This gives the protein CASSEAVQGYATNEKLFF. This chain joins TRBV6-1 and TRBJ1-4; 7 nucleotides align to TRBD1. The V gene's germline CDR1 is MNHNS and CDR2 SASEGT. V gave up 0 bases and J gave up 0 bases; unmatched junction bases: 7. The CDR3 has 18 amino acids.

This chain uses TRBV10-1 with TRBJ2-7, with 7 bases matching TRBD2. V lost 8 bases to trimming and J lost 1 base; unmatched junction nucleotides: 23. Germline lookup yields CDR1 WNHNN and CDR2 SYGVQD (reference sequence). CDR3 length equals 19 residues. This chain's CDR3 is CASGKLASGKWVGSYEQYF. CDR3 coding DNA: TGCGCCAGCGGTAAGCTTGCCAGCGGGAAGTGGGTGGGTTCCTACGAGCAGTACTTC.

This clone was seen more than once but under ten times. The chain carries TRBV19 and TRBJ2-1; 9 nucleotides align to TRBD2. The CDR3 loop spans 17 amino acids. V was clipped by 3 bases and J by 4 bases; unmatched bases: 10. In germline, CDR1 is LNHDA, CDR2 SQIVND (reference sequence). This CDR3 reads CASSIGLGGGAYNEQFF. As DNA, the CDR3 is TGTGCCAGTAGTATTGGATTGGGCGGGGGGGCATACAATGAGCAGTTCTTC.

Here the CDR3 reads CAISTGTSGSYEQYF. The CDR3 DNA sequence: TGTGCCATCAGCACCGGGACTAGCGGATCCTACGAGCAGTACTTC. This sequence joins TRBV10-3 and TRBJ2-7, with 11 bases lining up with TRBD2. After removal of 6 bases from V and 1 base from J, the junction contained 5 bases not matched to a gene. The germline V gene has CDR1 ENHRY and CDR2 SYGVKD. The CDR3 is 15 amino acids.

The chain employs TRBV7-9 and TRBJ1-2, with a weak D call TRBD1 (5 bases). This CDR3 comprises 14 residues. V lost 0 bases and J lost 5, with 10 bases in between. Germline-derived CDR1 and CDR2 are SEHNR and FQNEAQ (reference sequence). CDR3 in DNA: TGTGCCAGCAGCTTAGCGCGACAGTCGTATGGCTACACCTTC. The encoded protein is CASSLARQSYGYTF.

V gene TRBV6-5 combines with J gene TRBJ2-3; 11 positions agree with TRBD1. The V gene end was trimmed by 6 bases and the J gene end by 6 bases; junction bases not matched to a gene: 8. The germline V gene has CDR1 MNHEY and CDR2 SVGAGI. The CDR3 is 15 residues long. CDR3 coding DNA: TGTGCCAGCAGCCGGGGACAGGGGGTTCGTGATACGCAGTATTTT. It codes for CASSRGQGVRDTQYF.

The chain is built from TRBV1 and TRBJ2-3; the DNA was not compared with TRBD2, the D call given in the table. TRBV1 is annotated as a pseudogene. The CDR3 totals 21 residues. CDR3 in amino acids: CTSSLGRYLAGKWTSTDTQYF. The CDR3 DNA reads TGCACCAGCAGCCTCGGTCGCTATTTAGCGGGGAAATGGACTAGCACAGATACGCAGTATTTT.

This clone was seen only once. The V and J genes are TRBV29-1 and TRBJ1-5; D is possibly TRBD1 (6 bases). Trimming pared 4 bases from V and 13 bases from J, leaving 17 bases between. CDR1 is SQVTM, CDR2 ANQGSEA, per germline. This CDR3 spans 12 amino acids. This chain's CDR3 is CSVGTGIGQQHF. CDR3 DNA: TGCAGCGTTGGTACAGGGATAGGCCAGCAGCATTTT.

The CDR3 DNA reads TGTGCCAGCAGCTTAAATGCGATGAATTCACCCCTCCACTTT. The encoded protein is CASSLNAMNSPLHF. V and J are TRBV7-3 and TRBJ1-6; D not certain. The V and J ends lost 1 base and 7 bases respectively, with 8 bases between them. The CDR3 has 14 residues. Germline values: CDR1 SGHTA, CDR2 FQGTGA.

In this sample, this clone turned up a few times. This chain connects TRBV11-2 to TRBJ2-1; TRBD2 matches at 8 bases. Germline V lookup: CDR1 SGHAT, CDR2 FQNNGV. Germline trimming cut 5 bases from V and 5 bases from J; bases unmatched to any gene: 11. This CDR3 contains 16 residues. CDR3 DNA: TGTGCCAGCAGCCGTCCCCCGGGGGGGCAGGACAATGAGCAGTTCTTC. Its protein is CASSRPPGGQDNEQFF.

V gene TRBV6-6 combines with J gene TRBJ2-1; 7 bases map to TRBD2. This CDR3 contains 13 residues. Germline loops: CDR1 MNHNY, CDR2 SVGAGI (reference sequence). V gave up 8 bases and J gave up 4 bases; unmatched junction bases: 5. The CDR3 here is CASASGAYNEQFF. The CDR3 DNA sequence: TGTGCCAGCGCCAGCGGGGCTTACAATGAGCAGTTCTTC.

As regards this clone: The junction does not match germline at one end; this may be a read error. The rearrangement uses TRBV4-3 and TRBJ2-1; TRBD1 aligns across 11 bases. Looked up from germline, CDR1 is LGHNA and CDR2 is YSLEER. CDR3 length equals 21 residues. The CDR3 sequence: CASSQFTGQGASGTLYNGQFF. CDR3 DNA: TGCGCCAGCAGCCAATTTACCGGACAGGGGGCTTCGGGTACCCTCTACAATGGGCAGTTCTTC.

J is TRBJ2-7 and V is TRBV6-5; 7 bases agree with TRBD1. This CDR3 has 14 amino acids. In germline, CDR1 is MNHEY, CDR2 SVGAGI. J was trimmed by 2 bases and V by 6 bases; bases with no gene match: 7. CDR3 sequence reads: CASSRGQETYEQYF. The CDR3 DNA reads as TGTGCCAGCAGCCGTGGACAGGAGACCTACGAGCAGTACTTC.

V usage is TRBV27 and J usage is TRBJ2-7; TRBD1 aligns across 7 bases. Trimming removed 6 bases from V and 4 bases from J; junction bases left unmatched: 9. This CDR3 region has 14 residues. Germline-derived CDR1 and CDR2 are MNHEY and SMNVEV (reference sequence). The CDR3 here is CASSVGQAGYEQYF. Written as DNA, the CDR3 is TGTGCCAGCAGCGTCGGACAGGCGGGTTACGAGCAGTACTTC.

The rearrangement uses TRBV7-7 and TRBJ2-2, with 7 bases identical to TRBD1. This CDR3 is 14 amino acids long. Germline-derived CDR1 and CDR2 are SSHAT and FNYEAQ (reference sequence). V trimming: 1 base; J trimming: 4 bases; junction bases outside the gene matches: 0. DNA of the CDR3: TGTGCCAGCAGCTTAGACAGGGGCACCGGGGAGCTGTTTTTT. Amino acids: CASSLDRGTGELFF.

This clone was counted a few times. Other DNA sequences of this sample code for an identical CDR3. The CDR3 here is CASSRQGTSYGYTF. CDR3 in DNA: TGTGCCAGTAGTAGACAGGGGACCTCCTATGGCTACACCTTC. The V gene is TRBV19, the J gene TRBJ1-2; 8 positions match TRBD1. With V trimmed by 4 bases and J by 4 bases, 5 bases remained unmatched. Looked up from germline, CDR1 is LNHDA and CDR2 is SQIVND (reference sequence). The CDR3 has 14 residues.

The rearrangement joins TRBV7-2 to TRBJ1-3; D may be TRBD1 (5 bases). The ends were cut back, 1 base at V and 3 bases at J, with 10 bases in the middle. In germline, CDR1 is SGHTA, CDR2 FQGNSA. This CDR3 contains 15 residues. The CDR3: CASSLVGTGGNTIYF. CDR3 in DNA: TGTGCCAGCAGCTTAGTAGGAACAGGTGGAAACACCATATATTTT.

The rearrangement uses TRBV12-1 and TRBJ2-7; the table names TRBD2, a call not compared with the DNA. TRBV12-1 is an annotated pseudogene. The CDR3 is 14 residues long. CDR3: CASSPSCGPGEQYF. The DNA for the CDR3 is TGTGCCAGCAGCCCTTCGTGTGGGCCGGGGGAGCAGTACTTC.

V and J are TRBV5-1 and TRBJ2-7, with D tentatively TRBD1 (6 bases). The CDR3 length is 18 residues. Per germline, CDR1 SGHRS and CDR2 YFSETQ. Trimming took 0 bases from V and 2 from J, leaving 21 bases between them. This CDR3 is CASSLGPGDTRLTYEQYF. In DNA, the CDR3 is TGCGCCAGCAGCTTGGGGCCTGGGGACACTAGATTGACCTACGAGCAGTACTTC.

The chain is built from TRBV18 and TRBJ1-5, with TRBD1 identical over 11 bases. CDR3 length equals 16 residues. V gave up 3 bases and J gave up 7 bases; unmatched junction bases: 8. The germline CDR1 and CDR2 sequences are KGHSH and LQKENI. CDR3 amino acids: CASSPPRTGGSQPQHF. In nucleotides, the CDR3 is TGTGCCAGCTCACCCCCGCGGACAGGGGGCAGCCAGCCCCAGCATTTT.

This chain uses TRBV29-1 with TRBJ1-1, with D uncertain. The ends were cut back, 6 bases at V and 0 bases at J, with 8 bases in the middle. The CDR3 sequence is 12 residues long. Germline CDR1 and CDR2: SQVTM and ANQGSEA. CDR3 bases: TGCAGCGTCTCACAAGTGAACACTGAAGCTTTCTTT. Protein: CSVSQVNTEAFF.